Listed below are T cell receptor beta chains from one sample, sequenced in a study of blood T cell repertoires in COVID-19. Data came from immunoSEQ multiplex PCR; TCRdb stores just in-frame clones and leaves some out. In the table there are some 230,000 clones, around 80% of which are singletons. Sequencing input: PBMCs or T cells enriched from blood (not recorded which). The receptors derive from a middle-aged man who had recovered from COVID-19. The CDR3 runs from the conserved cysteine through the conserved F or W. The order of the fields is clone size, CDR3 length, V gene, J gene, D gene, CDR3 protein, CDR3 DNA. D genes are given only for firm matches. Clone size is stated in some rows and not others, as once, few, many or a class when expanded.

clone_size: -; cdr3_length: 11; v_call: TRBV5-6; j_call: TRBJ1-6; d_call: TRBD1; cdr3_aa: CASSSQGPLHF; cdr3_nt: TGTGCCAGCAGCTCACAGGGGCCCCTCCACTTT
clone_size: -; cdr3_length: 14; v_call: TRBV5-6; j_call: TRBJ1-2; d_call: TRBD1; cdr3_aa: CASSLLDRAYGYTF; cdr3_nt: TGTGCCAGCAGCTTGTTGGACAGGGCCTATGGCTACACCTTC
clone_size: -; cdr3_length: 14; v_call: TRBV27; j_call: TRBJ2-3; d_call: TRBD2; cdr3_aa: CASREGREADTQYF; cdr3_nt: TGTGCCAGCAGAGAAGGACGGGAGGCAGATACGCAGTATTTT
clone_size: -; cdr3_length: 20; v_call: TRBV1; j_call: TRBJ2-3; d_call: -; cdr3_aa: CTSSQEGPGLAGVAPDTQYF; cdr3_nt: TGCACCAGCAGCCAAGAGGGGCCGGGACTAGCGGGAGTGGCACCAGATACGCAGTATTTT
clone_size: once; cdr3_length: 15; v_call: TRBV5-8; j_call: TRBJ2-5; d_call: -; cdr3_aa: CASSLYSGQQETQYF; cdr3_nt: TGTGCCAGCAGCTTGTATTCAGGACAACAAGAGACCCAGTACTTC
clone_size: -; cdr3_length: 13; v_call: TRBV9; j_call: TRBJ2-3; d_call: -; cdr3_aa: CASEPVAADTQYF; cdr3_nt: TGTGCCAGCGAACCCGTAGCCGCAGATACGCAGTATTTT
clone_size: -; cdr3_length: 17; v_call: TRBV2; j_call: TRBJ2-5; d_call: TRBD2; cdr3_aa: CASGGTRGTRGRETQYF; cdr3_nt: TGTGCCAGCGGCGGAACCCGCGGGACTAGGGGGAGAGAGACCCAGTACTTC
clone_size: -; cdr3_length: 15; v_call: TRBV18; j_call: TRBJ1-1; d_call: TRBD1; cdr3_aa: CASSRQGAEDTEAFF; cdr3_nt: TGTGCCAGCTCTCGACAGGGGGCTGAGGACACTGAAGCTTTCTTT
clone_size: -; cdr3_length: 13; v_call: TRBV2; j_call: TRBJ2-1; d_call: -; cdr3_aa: CASSGERGNEQFF; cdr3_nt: TGTGCCAGCAGTGGAGAAAGGGGAAATGAGCAGTTCTTC
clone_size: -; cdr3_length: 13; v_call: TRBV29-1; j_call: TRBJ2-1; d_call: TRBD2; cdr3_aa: CSAGSGGYNEQFF; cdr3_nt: TGCAGCGCCGGTAGCGGGGGCTACAATGAGCAGTTCTTC
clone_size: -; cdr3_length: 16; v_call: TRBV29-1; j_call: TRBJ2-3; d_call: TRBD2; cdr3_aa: CSVGGLAGISTDTQYF; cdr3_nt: TGCAGCGTAGGAGGGCTAGCGGGGATTAGCACAGATACGCAGTATTTT
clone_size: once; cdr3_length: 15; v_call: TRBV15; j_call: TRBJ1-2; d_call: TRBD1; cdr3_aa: CATSSGDRGQDGYTF; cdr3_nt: TGTGCCACCAGCAGCGGGGACAGGGGTCAGGATGGCTACACCTTC
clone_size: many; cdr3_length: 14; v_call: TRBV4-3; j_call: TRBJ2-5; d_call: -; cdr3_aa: CASSQRRGEETQYF; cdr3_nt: TGCGCCAGCAGCCAAAGACGGGGAGAAGAGACCCAGTACTTC
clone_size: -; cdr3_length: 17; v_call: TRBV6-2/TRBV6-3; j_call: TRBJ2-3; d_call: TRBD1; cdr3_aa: CASSYSILTYRDSLQYF; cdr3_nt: TGTGCCAGCAGTTACTCGATATTGACCTACCGGGACAGCCTGCAGTATTTT
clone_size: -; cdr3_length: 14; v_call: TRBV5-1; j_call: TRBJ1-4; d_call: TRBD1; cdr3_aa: CASHPGQQHEKLFF; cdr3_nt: TGCGCCAGCCACCCGGGACAGCAGCATGAAAAACTGTTTTTT
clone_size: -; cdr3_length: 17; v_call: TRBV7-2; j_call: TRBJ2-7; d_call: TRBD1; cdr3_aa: CASSFQPLQTTGAEQYF; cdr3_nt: TGTGCCAGCAGCTTTCAGCCCCTACAAACGACAGGGGCCGAGCAGTACTTC
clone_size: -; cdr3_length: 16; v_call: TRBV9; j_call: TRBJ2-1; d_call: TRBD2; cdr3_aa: CASSVFSGADYNEQFF; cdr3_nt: TGTGCCAGCAGCGTCTTTAGCGGGGCAGACTACAATGAGCAGTTCTTC
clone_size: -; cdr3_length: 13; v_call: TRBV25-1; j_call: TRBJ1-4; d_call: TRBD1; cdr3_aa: CASSEQGAGKLFF; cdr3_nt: TGTGCCAGCAGTGAACAGGGGGCCGGAAAACTGTTTTTT
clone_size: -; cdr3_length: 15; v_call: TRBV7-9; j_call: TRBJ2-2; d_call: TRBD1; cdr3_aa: CASSPGTGETGELFF; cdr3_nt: TGTGCCAGCAGCCCCGGGACAGGGGAGACCGGGGAGCTGTTTTTT
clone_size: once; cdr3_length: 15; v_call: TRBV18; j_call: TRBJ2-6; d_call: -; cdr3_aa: CASSERLAGANVLTF; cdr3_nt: TGTGCCAGCTCAGAGAGATTGGCTGGGGCCAACGTCCTGACTTTC
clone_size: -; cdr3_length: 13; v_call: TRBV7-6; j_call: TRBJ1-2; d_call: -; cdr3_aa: CASSLQDSYGYTF; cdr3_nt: TGTGCCAGCAGCTTACAGGATAGCTATGGCTACACCTTC
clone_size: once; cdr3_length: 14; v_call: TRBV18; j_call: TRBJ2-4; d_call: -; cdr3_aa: CASSPGGRADIQYF; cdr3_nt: TGTGCCAGCTCACCGGGGGGTAGAGCAGACATTCAGTACTTC
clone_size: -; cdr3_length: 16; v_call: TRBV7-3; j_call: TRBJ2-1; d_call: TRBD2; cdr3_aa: CASSSFGSGGAYEQFF; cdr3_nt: TGTGCCAGCAGCTCCTTCGGGAGCGGGGGGGCGTATGAGCAGTTCTTC
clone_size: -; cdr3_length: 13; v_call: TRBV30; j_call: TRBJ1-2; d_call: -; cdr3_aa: CAWNQQGFDGYTF; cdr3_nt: TGTGCCTGGAATCAACAGGGTTTCGATGGCTACACCTTC
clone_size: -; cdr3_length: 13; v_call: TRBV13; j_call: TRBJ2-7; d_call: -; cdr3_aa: CASSLVRRLEQYF; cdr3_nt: TGTGCCAGCAGCTTAGTGAGAAGACTCGAGCAGTACTTC
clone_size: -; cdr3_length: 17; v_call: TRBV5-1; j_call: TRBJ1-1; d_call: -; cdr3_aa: CASTLGPSGGDTTEAFF; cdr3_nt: TGCGCCAGCACCTTAGGGCCAAGCGGAGGAGATACCACTGAAGCTTTCTTT
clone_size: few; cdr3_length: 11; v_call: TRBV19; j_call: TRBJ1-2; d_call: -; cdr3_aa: CASSAGYGYTF; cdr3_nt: TGTGCCAGTTCCGCGGGCTATGGCTACACCTTC
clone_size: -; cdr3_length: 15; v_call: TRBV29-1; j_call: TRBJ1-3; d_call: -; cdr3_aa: CSAGQPTPSGNTIYF; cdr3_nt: TGCAGCGCCGGCCAGCCGACACCCTCTGGAAACACCATATATTTT
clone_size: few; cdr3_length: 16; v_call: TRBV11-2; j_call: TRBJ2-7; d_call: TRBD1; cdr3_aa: CASSLGTGGLSREQYF; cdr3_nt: TGTGCCAGCAGCTTGGGGACAGGGGGCCTCTCGAGGGAGCAGTACTTC
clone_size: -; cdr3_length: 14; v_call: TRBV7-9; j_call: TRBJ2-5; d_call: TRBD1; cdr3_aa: CASSFTGTGVTQYF; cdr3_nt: TGTGCCAGCAGCTTCACCGGGACAGGAGTGACCCAGTACTTC
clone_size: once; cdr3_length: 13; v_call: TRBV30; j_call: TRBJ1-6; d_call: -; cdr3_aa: CAWSAVLNSPLHF; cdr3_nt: TGTGCCTGGAGTGCAGTCTTAAATTCACCCCTCCACTTT
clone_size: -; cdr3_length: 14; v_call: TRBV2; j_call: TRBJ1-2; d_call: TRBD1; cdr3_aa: CASITTGVIYGYTF; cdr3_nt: TGTGCCAGCATTACCACAGGGGTGATCTATGGCTACACCTTC
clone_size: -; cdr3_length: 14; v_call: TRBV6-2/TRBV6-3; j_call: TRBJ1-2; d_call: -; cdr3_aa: CASSFSVFNYGYTF; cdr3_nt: TGTGCCAGCAGTTTTTCAGTGTTTAACTATGGCTACACCTTC
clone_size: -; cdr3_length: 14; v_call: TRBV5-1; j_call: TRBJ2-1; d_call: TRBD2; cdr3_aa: CASSLAGGDNEQFF; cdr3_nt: TGCGCCAGCAGCTTGGCCGGGGGGGACAATGAGCAGTTCTTC
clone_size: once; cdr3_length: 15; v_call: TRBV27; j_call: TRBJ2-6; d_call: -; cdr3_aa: CASRLLTTGANVLTF; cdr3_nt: TGTGCCAGCAGGTTATTGACTACAGGGGCCAACGTCCTGACTTTC
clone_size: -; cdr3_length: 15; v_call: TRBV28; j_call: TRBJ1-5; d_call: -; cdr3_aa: CASSLIGASNQPQHF; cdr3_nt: TGTGCCAGCAGTTTAATTGGGGCCAGCAATCAGCCCCAGCATTTT
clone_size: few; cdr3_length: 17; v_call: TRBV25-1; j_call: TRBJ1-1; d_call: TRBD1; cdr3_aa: CASSEFGSTGGNTEAFF; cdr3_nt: TGTGCCAGCAGTGAATTCGGGAGTACAGGGGGAAACACTGAAGCTTTCTTT
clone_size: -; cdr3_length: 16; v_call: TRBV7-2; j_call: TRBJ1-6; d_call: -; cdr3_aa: CASSLARGVGNSPLHF; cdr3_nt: TGTGCCAGCAGCTTAGCCCGCGGGGTGGGTAATTCACCCCTCCACTTT
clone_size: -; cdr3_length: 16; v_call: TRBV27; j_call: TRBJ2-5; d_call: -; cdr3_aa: CASRGLGEHNQETQYF; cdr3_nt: TGTGCCAGCAGGGGTTTAGGAGAACACAACCAAGAGACCCAGTACTTC
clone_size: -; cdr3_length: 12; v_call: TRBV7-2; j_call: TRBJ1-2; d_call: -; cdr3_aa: CASSLDRVGYTF; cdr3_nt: TGTGCCAGCAGCTTAGACAGGGTCGGCTACACCTTC
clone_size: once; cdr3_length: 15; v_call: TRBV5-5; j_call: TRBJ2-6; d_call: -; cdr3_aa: CASSLMSTGANVLTF; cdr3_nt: TGTGCCAGCAGCTTGATGTCCACTGGGGCCAACGTCCTGACTTTC
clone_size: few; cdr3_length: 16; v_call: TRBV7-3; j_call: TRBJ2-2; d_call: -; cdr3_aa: CASSPPTGANTGELFF; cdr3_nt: TGTGCCAGCAGCCCCCCAACAGGAGCGAACACCGGGGAGCTGTTTTTT
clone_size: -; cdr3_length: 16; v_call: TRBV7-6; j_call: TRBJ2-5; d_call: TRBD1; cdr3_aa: CASSLAGQGAGETQYF; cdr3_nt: TGTGCCAGCAGCTTAGCTGGGCAGGGGGCTGGGGAGACCCAGTACTTC
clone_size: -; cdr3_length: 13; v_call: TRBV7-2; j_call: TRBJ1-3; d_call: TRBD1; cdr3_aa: CASSLAGTGVIYF; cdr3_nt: TGTGCCAGCAGCTTAGCGGGGACAGGGGTCATATATTTT
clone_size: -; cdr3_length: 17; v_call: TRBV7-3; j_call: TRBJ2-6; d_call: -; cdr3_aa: CASSMTGEGSGANVLTF; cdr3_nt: TGTGCCAGCAGCATGACAGGGGAGGGCTCTGGGGCCAACGTCCTGACTTTC
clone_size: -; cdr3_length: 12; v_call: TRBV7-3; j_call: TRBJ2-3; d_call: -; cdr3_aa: CASSRDGDTQYF; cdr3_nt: TGTGCCAGCAGCCGGGATGGAGATACGCAGTATTTT
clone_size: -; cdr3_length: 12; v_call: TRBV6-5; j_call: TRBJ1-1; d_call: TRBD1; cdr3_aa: CASGGQDAKTFF; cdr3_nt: TGTGCCAGCGGGGGACAGGATGCTAAGACTTTCTTT
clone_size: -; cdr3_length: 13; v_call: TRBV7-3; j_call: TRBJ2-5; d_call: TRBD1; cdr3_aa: CASSADRQETQYF; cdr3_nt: TGTGCCAGCAGCGCGGACAGGCAAGAGACCCAGTACTTC